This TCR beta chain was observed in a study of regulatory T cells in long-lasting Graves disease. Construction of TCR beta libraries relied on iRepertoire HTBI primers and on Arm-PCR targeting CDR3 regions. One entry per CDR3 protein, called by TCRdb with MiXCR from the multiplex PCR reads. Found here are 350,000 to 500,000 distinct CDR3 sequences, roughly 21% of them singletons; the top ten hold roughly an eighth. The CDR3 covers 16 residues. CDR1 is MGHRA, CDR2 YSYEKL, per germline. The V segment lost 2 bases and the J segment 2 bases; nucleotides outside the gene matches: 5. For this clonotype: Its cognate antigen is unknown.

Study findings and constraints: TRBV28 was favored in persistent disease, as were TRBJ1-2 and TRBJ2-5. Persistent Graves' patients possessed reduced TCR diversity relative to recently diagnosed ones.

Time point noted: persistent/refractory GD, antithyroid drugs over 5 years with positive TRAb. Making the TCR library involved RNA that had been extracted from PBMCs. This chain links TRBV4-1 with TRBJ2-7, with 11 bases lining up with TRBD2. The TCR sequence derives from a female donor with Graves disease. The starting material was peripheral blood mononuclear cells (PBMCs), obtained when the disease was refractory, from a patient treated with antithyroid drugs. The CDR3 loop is CASSQFKTSGTYEQYF. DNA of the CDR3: TGCGCCAGCAGCCAATTCAAGACTAGCGGGACCTACGAGCAGTACTTC.